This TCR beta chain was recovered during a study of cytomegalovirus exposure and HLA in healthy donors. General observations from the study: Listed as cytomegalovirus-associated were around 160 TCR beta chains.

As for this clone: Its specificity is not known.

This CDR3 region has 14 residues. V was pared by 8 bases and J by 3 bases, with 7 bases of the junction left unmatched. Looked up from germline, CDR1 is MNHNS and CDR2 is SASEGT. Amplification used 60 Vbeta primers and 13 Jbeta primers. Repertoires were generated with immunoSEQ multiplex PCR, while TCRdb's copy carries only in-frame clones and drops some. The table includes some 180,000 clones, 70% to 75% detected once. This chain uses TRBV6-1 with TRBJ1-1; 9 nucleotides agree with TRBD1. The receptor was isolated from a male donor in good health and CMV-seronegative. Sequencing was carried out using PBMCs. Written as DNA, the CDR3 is TGTGCCAGCTGGCCCCGGGACAGGGACACTGAAGCTTTCTTT. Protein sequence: CASWPRDRDTEAFF.